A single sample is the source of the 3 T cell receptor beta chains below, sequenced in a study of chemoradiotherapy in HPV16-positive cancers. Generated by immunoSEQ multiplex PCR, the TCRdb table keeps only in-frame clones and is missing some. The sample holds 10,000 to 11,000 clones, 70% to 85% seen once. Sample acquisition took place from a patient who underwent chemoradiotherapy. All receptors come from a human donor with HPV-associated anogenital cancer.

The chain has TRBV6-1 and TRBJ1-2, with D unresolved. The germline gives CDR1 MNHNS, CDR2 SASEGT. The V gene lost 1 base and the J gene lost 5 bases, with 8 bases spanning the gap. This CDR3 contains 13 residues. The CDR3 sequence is CASSEGVRYGYTF. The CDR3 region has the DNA TGTGCCAGCAGTGAAGGGGTTCGGTATGGCTACACCTTC.

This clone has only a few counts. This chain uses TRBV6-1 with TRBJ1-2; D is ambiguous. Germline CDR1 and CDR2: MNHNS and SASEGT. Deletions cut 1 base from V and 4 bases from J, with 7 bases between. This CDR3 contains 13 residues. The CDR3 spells CASSEDRAYGYTF. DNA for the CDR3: TGTGCCAGCAGTGAAGACCGAGCCTATGGCTACACCTTC.

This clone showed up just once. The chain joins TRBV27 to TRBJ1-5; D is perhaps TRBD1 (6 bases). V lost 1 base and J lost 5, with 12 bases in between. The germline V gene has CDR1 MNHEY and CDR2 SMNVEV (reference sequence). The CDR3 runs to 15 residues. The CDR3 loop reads CASSLLGGRDQPQHF. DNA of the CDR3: TGTGCCAGCAGTTTATTAGGGGGACGGGATCAGCCCCAGCATTTT.